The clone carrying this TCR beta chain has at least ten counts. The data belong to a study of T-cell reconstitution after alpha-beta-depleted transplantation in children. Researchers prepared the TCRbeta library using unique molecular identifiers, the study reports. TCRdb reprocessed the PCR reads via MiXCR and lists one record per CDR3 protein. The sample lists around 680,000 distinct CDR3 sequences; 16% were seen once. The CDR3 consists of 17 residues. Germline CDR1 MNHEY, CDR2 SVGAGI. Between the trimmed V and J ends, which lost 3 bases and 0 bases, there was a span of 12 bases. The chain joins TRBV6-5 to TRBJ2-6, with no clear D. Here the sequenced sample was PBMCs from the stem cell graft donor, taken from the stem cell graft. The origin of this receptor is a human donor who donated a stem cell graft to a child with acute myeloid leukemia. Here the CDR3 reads CASSYRLTFSGANVLTF. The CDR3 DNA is TGTGCCAGCAGTTATCGGCTCACCTTCTCTGGGGCCAACGTCCTGACTTTC.